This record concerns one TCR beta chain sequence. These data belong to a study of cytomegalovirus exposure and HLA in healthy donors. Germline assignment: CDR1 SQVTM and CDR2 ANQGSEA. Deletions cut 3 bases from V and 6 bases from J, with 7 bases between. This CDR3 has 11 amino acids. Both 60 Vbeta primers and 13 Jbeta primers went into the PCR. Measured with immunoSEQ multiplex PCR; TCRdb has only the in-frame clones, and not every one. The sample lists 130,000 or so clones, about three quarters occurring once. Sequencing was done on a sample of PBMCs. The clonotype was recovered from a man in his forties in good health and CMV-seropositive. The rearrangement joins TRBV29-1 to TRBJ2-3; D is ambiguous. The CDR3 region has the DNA TGCAGCGTTGACATAACTGATACGCAGTATTTT. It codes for CSVDITDTQYF.